This TCR beta chain stems from a study of CXCR3-negative and CXCR3-positive naive CD8 T cells. In the case of this clonotype: Its antigen is as yet unknown.

In germline, CDR1 is SQVTM, CDR2 ANQGSEA. The CDR3 runs 14 residues. Study results and limitations: Each naive subset displayed comparably high diversity, whereas memory CD8+ cells displayed much lower diversity. Compared with CXCR3-negative naive cells, CXCR3-positive naive cells showed more hydrophobic TRB CDR3s.

cDNA libraries for TRB were generated by 5' RACE incorporating UMI labels. Reanalyzing the 5' RACE reads, TCRdb keeps one entry per CDR3 protein, without DNA. The sample features about 6,700 distinct CDR3 sequences, with roughly 2% in its top ten. Sequenced input: naive CXCR3+ CD8+ T cells from blood. Subset given: CD45RO-CCR7+CD27+CD95- naive CD8+ T cells expressing CXCR3 (TNR3+). This TCR was sampled from a human donor in good health. Some clones in this sample may be carry-over from other donors' samples. This chain links TRBV29-1 with TRBJ1-4. The CDR3 sequence is CSAATESTNEKLFF.